This TCR beta chain is from a study of long-term antiretroviral therapy in people with HIV. As for the study in general: The 2015 recommendation for immediate ART came about a decade after the earliest samples.

Study outcomes and limitations: Controls exceeded HIV repertoires in CDR3 length range. In samples taken after ART, diversity increased but remained below transplant donor control levels.

The assay, immunoSEQ v3.0, was run at survey level. Sequencing aimed at 40,000-50,000 T-cell genomes per sample. Data came from immunoSEQ multiplex PCR; TCRdb stores just in-frame clones and leaves some out. The sample holds approximately 41,000 clones, over 75% seen once. As concerns this clone: The antigen is unknown.

The CDR3 consists of 20 residues. Trimming took 4 bases from V and 3 from J; bases not matched to a gene: 19. From germline, CDR1 is LNHDA and CDR2 SQIVND (reference sequence). The sample was unsorted PBMCs, taken 1.5 years after starting antiretroviral therapy. The TCR originated in a man aged 18 to 30 with HIV. The rearrangement joins TRBV19 to TRBJ2-7, with 12 positions matching TRBD2. The DNA of the CDR3 is TGTGCCAGTAGTACCCGATGGACTAGCGGGAACAGACCTAAAGTCTACGAGCAGTACTTC. Protein sequence: CASSTRWTSGNRPKVYEQYF.